The rows below give T cell receptor beta chains drawn from one sample of a study of T cell responses to AZD1222 COVID-19 vaccine. TCRdb's copy holds only in-frame clones and misses some; the assay was immunoSEQ multiplex PCR. This table holds some 140,000 clones, around nine tenths found once. The material was peripheral blood, obtained on day 0 of AZD1222 vaccination. These receptors all come from an adult in good health. Both conserved end residues are part of each CDR3. A D gene is named only where the DNA matches it firmly. Not every row has a clone size; where given, it reads once, few, many or a size class.

D: TRBD2
size: NA
V: TRBV9
J: TRBJ2-1
DNA: TGTGCCAGCAGCCCCCGAGGGACTAGCAGGACGCATGAGCAGTTCTTC
CDR3: CASSPRGTSRTHEQFF

D: TRBD1
size: NA
V: TRBV19
J: TRBJ1-2
DNA: TGTGCCAGTAGTACCAGACAGGGTATGAACTATGGCTACACCTTC
CDR3: CASSTRQGMNYGYTF

D: NA
size: NA
V: TRBV20-1
J: TRBJ2-7
DNA: TGCAGTGCTAGTGCGGGTCTCTCCTACGAGCAGTACTTC
CDR3: CSASAGLSYEQYF

D: TRBD1
size: NA
V: TRBV14
J: TRBJ1-4
DNA: TGTGCCAGCAGCCATGCCTACAGGGGAGCTAGAGAAAAACTGTTTTTT
CDR3: CASSHAYRGAREKLFF

D: TRBD2
size: NA
V: TRBV27
J: TRBJ2-1
DNA: TGTGCCAGCAGTGTTGTAGCGGGAGCCCCCGAGCAGTTCTTC
CDR3: CASSVVAGAPEQFF

D: NA
size: few
V: TRBV5-4
J: TRBJ2-7
DNA: TGTGCCAGCAGCTTGGCCCTGACAGGCCCTATTAGCTACGAGCAGTACTTC
CDR3: CASSLALTGPISYEQYF

D: TRBD2
size: few
V: TRBV28
J: TRBJ2-7
DNA: TGTGCCAGCATCCCTGGGGGAGGGGTGAGGGCCTACGAGCAGTACTTC
CDR3: CASIPGGGVRAYEQYF

D: NA
size: NA
V: TRBV4-1
J: TRBJ1-2
DNA: TGCGCCAGCAGCCAAGATTACGGGTATGGCTACACCTTC
CDR3: CASSQDYGYGYTF

D: NA
size: NA
V: TRBV11-2
J: TRBJ2-2
DNA: TGTGCCAGCAGCTTTCGTCCGGCCGGGGAGCTGTTTTTT
CDR3: CASSFRPAGELFF

D: NA
size: NA
V: TRBV29-1
J: TRBJ1-1
DNA: TGCAGCGTACCGGGGATAAGGGACACTGAAGCTTTCTTT
CDR3: CSVPGIRDTEAFF

D: TRBD1
size: NA
V: TRBV5-6
J: TRBJ1-5
DNA: TGTGCCAGCAGCTTGAAAGGACAGGGAGCCAGCAATCAGCCCCAGCATTTT
CDR3: CASSLKGQGASNQPQHF